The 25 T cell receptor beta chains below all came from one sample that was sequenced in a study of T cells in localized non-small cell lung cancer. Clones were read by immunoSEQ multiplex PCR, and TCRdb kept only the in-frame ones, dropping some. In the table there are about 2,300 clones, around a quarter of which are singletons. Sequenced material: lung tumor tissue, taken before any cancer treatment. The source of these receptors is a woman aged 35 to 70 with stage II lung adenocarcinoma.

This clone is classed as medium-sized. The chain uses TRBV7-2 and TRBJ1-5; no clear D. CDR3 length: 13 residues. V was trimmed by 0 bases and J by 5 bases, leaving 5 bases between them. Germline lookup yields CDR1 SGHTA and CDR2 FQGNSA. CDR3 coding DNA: TGTGCCAGCAGCTTAGCGCGGGATCAGCCCCAGCATTTT. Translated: CASSLARDQPQHF.

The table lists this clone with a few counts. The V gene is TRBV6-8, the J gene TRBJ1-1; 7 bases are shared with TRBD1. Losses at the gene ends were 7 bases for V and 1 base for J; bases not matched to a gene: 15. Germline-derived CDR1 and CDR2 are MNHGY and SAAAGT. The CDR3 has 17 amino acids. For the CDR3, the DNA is TGTGCCAGCACCGAGGCAGGGGGTTTCTACCAGAACACTGAAGCTTTCTTT. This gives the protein CASTEAGGFYQNTEAFF.

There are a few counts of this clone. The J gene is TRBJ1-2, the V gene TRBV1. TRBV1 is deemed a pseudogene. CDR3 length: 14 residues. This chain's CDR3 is CASSQDIGNYGYTF. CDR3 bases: TGCGCCAGCAGCCAAGATATAGGAAACTATGGCTACACCTTC.

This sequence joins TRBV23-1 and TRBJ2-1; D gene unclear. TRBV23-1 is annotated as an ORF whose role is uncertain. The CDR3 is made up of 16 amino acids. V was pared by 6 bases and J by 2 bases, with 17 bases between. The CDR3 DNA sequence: TGCGCCAGCAGCCAAGATCACTTTCTTACCTACAATGAGCAGTTCTTC. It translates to CASSQDHFLTYNEQFF.

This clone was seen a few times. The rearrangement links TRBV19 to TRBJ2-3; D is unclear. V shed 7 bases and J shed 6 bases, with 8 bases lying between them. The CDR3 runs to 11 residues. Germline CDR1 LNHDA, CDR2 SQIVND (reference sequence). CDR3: CASTLGDTQYF. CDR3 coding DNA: TGTGCCAGTACCCTAGGTGATACGCAGTATTTT.

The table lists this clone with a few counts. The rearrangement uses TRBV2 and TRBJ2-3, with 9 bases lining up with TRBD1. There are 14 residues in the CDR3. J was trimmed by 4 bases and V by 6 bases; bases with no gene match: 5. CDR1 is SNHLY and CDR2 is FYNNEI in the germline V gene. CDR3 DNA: TGTGCCAGCAGACCACGGACAGGGGCAGATACGCAGTATTTT. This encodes CASRPRTGADTQYF.

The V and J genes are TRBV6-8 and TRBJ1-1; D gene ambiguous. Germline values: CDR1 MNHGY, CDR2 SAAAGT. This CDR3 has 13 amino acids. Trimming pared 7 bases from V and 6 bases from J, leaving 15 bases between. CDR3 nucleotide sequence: TGTGCCAGCAAAAACGGGGTACTATCTGAAGCTTTCTTT. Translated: CASKNGVLSEAFF.

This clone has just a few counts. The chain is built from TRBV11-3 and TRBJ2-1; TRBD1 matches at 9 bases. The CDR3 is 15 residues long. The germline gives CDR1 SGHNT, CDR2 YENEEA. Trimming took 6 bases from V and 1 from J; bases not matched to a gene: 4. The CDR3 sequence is CASSPGTGSYNEQFF. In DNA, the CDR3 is TGTGCCAGCAGTCCGGGGACAGGGTCCTACAATGAGCAGTTCTTC.

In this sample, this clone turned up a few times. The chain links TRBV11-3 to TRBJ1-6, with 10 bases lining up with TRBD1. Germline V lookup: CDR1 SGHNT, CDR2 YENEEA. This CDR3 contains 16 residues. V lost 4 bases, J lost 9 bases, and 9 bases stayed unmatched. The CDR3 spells CASSSRTGGLRSPLHF. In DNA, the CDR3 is TGTGCCAGCAGCTCAAGGACAGGGGGATTACGTTCACCCCTCCACTTT.

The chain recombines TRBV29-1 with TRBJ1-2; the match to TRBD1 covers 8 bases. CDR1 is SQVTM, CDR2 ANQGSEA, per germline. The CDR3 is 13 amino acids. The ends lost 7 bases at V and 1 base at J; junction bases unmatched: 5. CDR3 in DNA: TGCAGCGCTAGAGGACAGGGTAACTATGGCTACACCTTC. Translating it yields CSARGQGNYGYTF.

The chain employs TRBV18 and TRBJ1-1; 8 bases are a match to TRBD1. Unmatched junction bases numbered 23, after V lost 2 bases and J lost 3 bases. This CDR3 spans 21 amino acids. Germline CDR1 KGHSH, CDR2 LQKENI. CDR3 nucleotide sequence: TGTGCCAGCTCACCAAATCTCCGACTCTACTGGCAGGGGGCGAGGGACACTGAAGCTTTCTTT. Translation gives CASSPNLRLYWQGARDTEAFF. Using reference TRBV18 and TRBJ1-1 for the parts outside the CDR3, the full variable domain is NAGVMQNPRHLVRRRGQEARLRCSPMKGHSHVYWYRQLPEEGLKFMVYLQKENIIDESGMPKERFSAEFPKEGPSILRIQQVVRGDSAAYFCASSPNLRLYWQGARDTEAFFGQGTRLTVV.

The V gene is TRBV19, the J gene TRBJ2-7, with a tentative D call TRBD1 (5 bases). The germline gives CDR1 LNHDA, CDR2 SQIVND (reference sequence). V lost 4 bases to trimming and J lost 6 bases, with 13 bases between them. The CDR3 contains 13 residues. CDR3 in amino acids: CASSRSRQGEQYF. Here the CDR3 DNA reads TGTGCCAGTAGTAGAAGCCGTCAGGGCGAGCAGTACTTC.

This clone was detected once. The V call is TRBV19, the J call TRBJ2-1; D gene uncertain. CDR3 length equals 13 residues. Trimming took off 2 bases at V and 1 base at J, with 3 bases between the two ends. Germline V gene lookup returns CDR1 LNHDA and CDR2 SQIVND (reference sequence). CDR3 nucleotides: TGTGCCAGTAGTATATCTTCCTACAATGAGCAGTTCTTC. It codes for CASSISSYNEQFF.

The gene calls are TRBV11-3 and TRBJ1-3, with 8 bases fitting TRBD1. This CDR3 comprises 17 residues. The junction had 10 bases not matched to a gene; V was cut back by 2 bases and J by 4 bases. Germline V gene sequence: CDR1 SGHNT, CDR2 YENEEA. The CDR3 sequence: CASSLQLWTGSGNTIYF. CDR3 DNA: TGTGCCAGCAGCTTACAACTCTGGACAGGGTCAGGAAACACCATATATTTT.

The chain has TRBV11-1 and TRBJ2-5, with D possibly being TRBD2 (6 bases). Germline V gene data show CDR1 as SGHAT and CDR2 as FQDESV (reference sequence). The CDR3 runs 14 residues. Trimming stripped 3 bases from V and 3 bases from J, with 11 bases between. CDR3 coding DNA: TGTGCCAGCAGCTTTAGCGGACCCGAAGAGACCCAGTACTTC. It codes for CASSFSGPEETQYF.

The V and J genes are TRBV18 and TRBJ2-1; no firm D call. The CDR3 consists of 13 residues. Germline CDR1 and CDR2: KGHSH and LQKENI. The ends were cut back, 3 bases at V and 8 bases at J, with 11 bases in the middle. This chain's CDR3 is CASSPRPGDEQFF. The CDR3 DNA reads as TGTGCCAGCTCACCCCGGCCGGGCGATGAGCAGTTCTTC.

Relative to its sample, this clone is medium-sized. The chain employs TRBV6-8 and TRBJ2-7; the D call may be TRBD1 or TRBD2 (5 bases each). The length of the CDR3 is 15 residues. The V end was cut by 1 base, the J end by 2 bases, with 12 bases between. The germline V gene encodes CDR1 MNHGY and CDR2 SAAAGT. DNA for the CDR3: TGTGCCAGCAGTTACTTCCGGGACGTCGCCTACGAGCAGTACTTC. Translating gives CASSYFRDVAYEQYF.

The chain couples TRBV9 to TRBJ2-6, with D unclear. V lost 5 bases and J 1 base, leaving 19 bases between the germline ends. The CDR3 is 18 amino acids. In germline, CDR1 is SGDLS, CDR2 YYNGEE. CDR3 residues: CASSEGPAFESGANVLTF. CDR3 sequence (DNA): TGTGCCAGCAGTGAAGGACCGGCGTTCGAGTCTGGGGCCAACGTCCTGACTTTC.

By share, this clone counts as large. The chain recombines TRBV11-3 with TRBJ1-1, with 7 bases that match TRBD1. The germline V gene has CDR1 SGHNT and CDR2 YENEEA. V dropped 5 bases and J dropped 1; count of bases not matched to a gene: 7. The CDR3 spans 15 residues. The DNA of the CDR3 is TGTGCCAGCAGCACCCGGGACAGCTCGAACACTGAAGCTTTCTTT. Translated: CASSTRDSSNTEAFF.

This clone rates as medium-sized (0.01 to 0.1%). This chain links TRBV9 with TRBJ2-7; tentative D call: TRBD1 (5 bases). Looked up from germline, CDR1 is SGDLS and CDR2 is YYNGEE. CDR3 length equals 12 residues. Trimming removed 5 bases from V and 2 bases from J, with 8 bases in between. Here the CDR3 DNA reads TGTGCCAGCAGGGACATCCCCTACGAGCAGTACTTC. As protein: CASRDIPYEQYF.

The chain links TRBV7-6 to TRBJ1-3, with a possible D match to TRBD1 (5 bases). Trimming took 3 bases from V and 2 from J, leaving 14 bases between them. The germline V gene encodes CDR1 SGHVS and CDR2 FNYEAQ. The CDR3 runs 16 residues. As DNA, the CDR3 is TGTGCCAGCAGCTTGGTTGGGGGGGATACTGGAAACACCATATATTTT. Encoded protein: CASSLVGGDTGNTIYF.

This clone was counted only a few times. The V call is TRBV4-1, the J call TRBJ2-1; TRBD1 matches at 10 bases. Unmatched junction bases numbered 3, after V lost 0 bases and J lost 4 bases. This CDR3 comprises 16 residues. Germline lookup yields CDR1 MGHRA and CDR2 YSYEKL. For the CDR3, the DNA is TGCGCCAGCAGCCAAGATAAGGGACAGGGGTACAATGAGCAGTTCTTC. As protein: CASSQDKGQGYNEQFF.

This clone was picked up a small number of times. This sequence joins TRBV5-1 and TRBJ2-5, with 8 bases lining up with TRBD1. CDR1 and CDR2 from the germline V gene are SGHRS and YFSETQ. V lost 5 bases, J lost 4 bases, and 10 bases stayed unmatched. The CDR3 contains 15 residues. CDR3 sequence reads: CASRPSTGTGETQYF. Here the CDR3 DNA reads TGCGCCAGCAGGCCGTCTACCGGGACAGGAGAGACCCAGTACTTC.

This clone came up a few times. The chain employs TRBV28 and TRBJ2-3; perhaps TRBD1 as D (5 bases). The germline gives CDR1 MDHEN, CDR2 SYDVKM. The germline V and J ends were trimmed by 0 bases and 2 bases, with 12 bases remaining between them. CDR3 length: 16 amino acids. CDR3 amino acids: CASSLWGQDHTDTQYF. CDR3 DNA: TGTGCCAGCAGTTTATGGGGGCAGGACCACACAGATACGCAGTATTTT.

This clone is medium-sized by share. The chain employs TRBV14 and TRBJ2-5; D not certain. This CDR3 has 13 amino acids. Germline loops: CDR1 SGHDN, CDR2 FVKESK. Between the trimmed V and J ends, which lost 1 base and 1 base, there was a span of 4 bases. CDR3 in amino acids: CASSQGAQETQYF. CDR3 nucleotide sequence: TGTGCCAGCAGCCAAGGGGCCCAAGAGACCCAGTACTTC.